This T cell receptor beta chain was retrieved from a study of blood T cell repertoires in COVID-19. For the study at large: The United States, Italy and Spain were the sources of the acute and convalescent COVID-19 samples. The cDNA or gDNA used as material had been derived from T cells, B-cell-depleted T cells, or PBMCs.

Here immunoSEQ multiplex PCR was the method, and the copy in TCRdb shows in-frame clones only, minus some. The repertoire holds tens of thousands of clones, roughly 87% seen once, with 2% to 3% in the top ten. This CDR3 spans 15 amino acids. The V segment lost 5 bases and the J segment 1 base; nucleotides outside the gene matches: 8. Germline loops: CDR1 SGHVS, CDR2 FQNEAQ. V and J are TRBV7-8 and TRBJ2-7, with 7 nucleotides matching TRBD1. The sample taken for sequencing was peripheral blood. The clonotype was recovered from a man aged 50 to 59 with acute or convalescent COVID-19. CDR3 in DNA: TGTGCCAGCAGCGGGGACAGCGGAAGGTCCTACGAGCAGTACGTC. The encoded protein is CASSGDSGRSYEQYV.